This T cell receptor beta chain was captured by sequencing in a study of CD8 T cells in acute hepatitis C reinfection. Study-wide points: Acute resolver, follow-up resolver and acute chronic samples had similar high diversity.

A note on this clone: Its antigen remains unknown.

The data were produced by immunoSEQ multiplex PCR, yet TCRdb's version contains in-frame clones alone and is incomplete. The sample consists of tens of thousands of clones, roughly 85% of them appearing once. This sample's time point: naive CD8 control sorted from an acute-time-point sample. The CDR3 has 13 residues. V was clipped by 3 bases and J by 5 bases, with 11 bases between them. The germline V gene encodes CDR1 SEHNR and CDR2 FQNEAQ (reference sequence). The chain is built from TRBV7-9 and TRBJ2-7; D gene uncertain. The TCR originated in a woman under 30 who spontaneously cleared hepatitis C infection. The material sequenced was naive CD8+ T cells from PBMCs. Here the CDR3 DNA reads TGTGCCAGCAGCTTTTTAGGTCGAGACGAGCAGTACTTC. As protein: CASSFLGRDEQYF. The full variable domain, rest sourced from reference TRBV7-9 and TRBJ2-7, is DTGVSQNPRHKITKRGQNVTFRCDPISEHNRLYWYRQTLGQGPEFLTYFQNEAQLEKSRLLSDRFSAERPKGSFSTLEIQRTEQGDSAMYLCASSFLGRDEQYFGPGTRLTVT.